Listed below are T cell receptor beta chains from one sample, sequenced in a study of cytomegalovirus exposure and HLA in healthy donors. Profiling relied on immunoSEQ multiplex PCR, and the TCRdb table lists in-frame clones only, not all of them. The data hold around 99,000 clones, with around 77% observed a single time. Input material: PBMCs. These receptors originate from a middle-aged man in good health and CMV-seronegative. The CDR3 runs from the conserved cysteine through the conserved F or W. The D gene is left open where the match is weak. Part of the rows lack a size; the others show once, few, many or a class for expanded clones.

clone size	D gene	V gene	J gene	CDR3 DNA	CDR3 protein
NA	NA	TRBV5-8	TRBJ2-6	TGTGCCAGCAGGAGGGAGAGGGCTGGGGCCAACGTCCTGACTTTC	CASRRERAGANVLTF
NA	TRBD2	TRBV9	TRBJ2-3	TGTGCCAGCAGCTCCGGGACTAGTGGTGGTACGCAGTATTTT	CASSSGTSGGTQYF
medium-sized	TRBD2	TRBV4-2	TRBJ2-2	TGTGCCAGCAGCCAACTAGCGGGAGACACCGGGGAGCTGTTTTTT	CASSQLAGDTGELFF
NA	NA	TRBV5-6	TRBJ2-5	TGTGCCAGCAGCCGATACACAGGACAAGAGACCCAGTACTTC	CASSRYTGQETQYF
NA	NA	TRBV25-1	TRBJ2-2	TGTGCCAGCAGAAGCGGTGGGACCGGGGAGCTGTTTTTT	CASRSGGTGELFF
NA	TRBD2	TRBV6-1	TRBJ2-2	TGTGCCAGCAGTGTTACTAGCGGGATGTCCTACGCGAACACCGGGGAGCTGTTTTTT	CASSVTSGMSYANTGELFF
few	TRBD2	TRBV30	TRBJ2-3	TGTGCCTGGAGTGTACTAGCGGGAGGGGGGTCAAATACGCAGTATTTT	CAWSVLAGGGSNTQYF
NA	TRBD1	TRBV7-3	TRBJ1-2	TGTGCCAGCAGCTTAGGGGCAGGGGGCGACTATGGCTACACCTTC	CASSLGAGGDYGYTF
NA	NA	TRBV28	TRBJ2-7	TGTGCCACATCCAGAAGGGGGTACGAGCAGTACTTC	CATSRRGYEQYF
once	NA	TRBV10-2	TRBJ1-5	TGCGCCAGCAGTGAGGCCCAACGGGTCCTGCCCCAGCATTTT	CASSEAQRVLPQHF
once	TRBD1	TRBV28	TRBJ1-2	TGTGCCAGCAGTTCTACCTTTCGGACAGGGACCTATGGCTACACCTTC	CASSSTFRTGTYGYTF
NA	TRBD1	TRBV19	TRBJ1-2	TGTGCCAGGGGTTTATCGCAGCAGGGGGCTTTAGAGGGCTACACCTTC	CARGLSQQGALEGYTF
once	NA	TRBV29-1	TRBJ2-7	TGCAGCGTATTTGTGGGAGTGATCCCTAATGAGCAGTACTTC	CSVFVGVIPNEQYF
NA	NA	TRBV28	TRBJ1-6	TGTGCCAGCAGTTTCAAGGCCGGAGTCAGGGGAAATTCACCCCTCCACTTT	CASSFKAGVRGNSPLHF
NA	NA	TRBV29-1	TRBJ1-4	TGCAGCGTCCGGCCGGAGGGGCATGAAAAACTGTTTTTT	CSVRPEGHEKLFF
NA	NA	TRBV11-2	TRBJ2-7	TGTGCCAGCAGCCGTGATGCCAGGGGGGATGCCTACGAGCAGTACTTC	CASSRDARGDAYEQYF
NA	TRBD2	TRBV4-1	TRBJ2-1	TGCGCCAGCAGCCAAGTCGGGGTAGCGGGAGCTATGAGAAATGAGCAGTTCTTC	CASSQVGVAGAMRNEQFF
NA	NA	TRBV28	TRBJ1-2	TGTGCCAGCAGTTCTAGTCAGGGGCATGGCTACACCTTC	CASSSSQGHGYTF
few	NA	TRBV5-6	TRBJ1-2	TGTGCCAGCAGCTTGCGTTTACGGGGCTATGGCTACACCTTC	CASSLRLRGYGYTF
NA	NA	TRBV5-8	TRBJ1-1	TGTGCCAGCAGCTTCGGGCAGGACAGAAACACTGAAGCTTTCTTT	CASSFGQDRNTEAFF
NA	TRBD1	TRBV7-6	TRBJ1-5	TGTGCCAGCAGCCAGGGATTGTTGGGGATCGACAGGGGTGAGCCCCAGCATTTT	CASSQGLLGIDRGEPQHF
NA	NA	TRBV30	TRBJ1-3	TGTGCCTGGAGTCCGGCAGGGACTGGAAACACCATATATTTT	CAWSPAGTGNTIYF
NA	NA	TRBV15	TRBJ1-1	TGTGCCACCAGCAGAGATCTACGGGATAACACTGAAGCTTTCTTT	CATSRDLRDNTEAFF
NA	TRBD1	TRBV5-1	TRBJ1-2	TGCGCCAGCAGCTTAGGGGGCGCGTTTGATGGCTACACCTTC	CASSLGGAFDGYTF
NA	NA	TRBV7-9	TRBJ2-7	TGTGCCAGCAGCCCCACCCGGTCGGACGAGCAGTACTTC	CASSPTRSDEQYF
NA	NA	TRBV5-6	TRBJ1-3	TGTGCCAGCAGCTTACACGTCGGGTCCGGAAACACCATATATTTT	CASSLHVGSGNTIYF
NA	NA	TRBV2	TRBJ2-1	TGTGCCAGCAGTCTCGGAGACAATGAGCAGTTCTTC	CASSLGDNEQFF
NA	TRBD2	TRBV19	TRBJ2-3	TGTGCCAGCTCACCACCCGGCCTAGCGGGGGGGCTGACGCAGTATTTT	CASSPPGLAGGLTQYF
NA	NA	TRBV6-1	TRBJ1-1	TGTGCCAGCAGTGCGCAGGGTTGGTCTGAAGCTTTCTTT	CASSAQGWSEAFF
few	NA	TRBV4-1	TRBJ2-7	TGCGCCAGCAGCCAAGACCCAGGCACCTACGAGCAGTACTTC	CASSQDPGTYEQYF
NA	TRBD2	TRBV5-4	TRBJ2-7	TGTGCCAGCAGCTTGTGGTCTAGCGGGGTCTACGAGCAGTACTTC	CASSLWSSGVYEQYF
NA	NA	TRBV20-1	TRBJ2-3	TGCAGTGAGAGGTATGGAGATACGCAGTATTTT	CSERYGDTQYF
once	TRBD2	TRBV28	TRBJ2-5	TGTGCCAGCAGTTCCACTAGCGGGAGTCAAGAGACCCAGTACTTC	CASSSTSGSQETQYF
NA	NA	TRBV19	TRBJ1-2	TGTGCCAGTAGGCAACAGGGCTATGGCTACACCTTC	CASRQQGYGYTF
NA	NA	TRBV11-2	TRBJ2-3	TGTGCCAGCAGCTTGAGGGGACTGGGCACAGATACGCAGTATTTT	CASSLRGLGTDTQYF
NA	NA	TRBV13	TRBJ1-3	TGTGCCAGCAGTGGGGAGTCCGGGGATCCCGACGGGAGCTCTGGAAACACCATATATTTT	CASSGESGDPDGSSGNTIYF
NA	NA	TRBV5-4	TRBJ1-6	TGTGCCAGCAGCCGAAGACAGGCAGGGATCAATTCACCCCTCCACTTT	CASSRRQAGINSPLHF
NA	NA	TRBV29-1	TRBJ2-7	TGCAGCGTTGTGGGCAGGCCCTCCTACGAGCAGTACTTC	CSVVGRPSYEQYF
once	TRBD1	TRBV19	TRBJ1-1	TGTGCCAGTAGTACCCGCGGGACAGGGGGCAACACTGAAGCTTTCTTT	CASSTRGTGGNTEAFF
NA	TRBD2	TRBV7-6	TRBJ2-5	TGTGCCAGCAGCATTAGCGGGGTTTTCCAAGAGACCCAGTACTTC	CASSISGVFQETQYF
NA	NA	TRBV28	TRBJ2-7	TGTGCCAGCAGTTTCTCCGGACAGCAACACCACACCTCCTACGAGCAGTACTTC	CASSFSGQQHHTSYEQYF
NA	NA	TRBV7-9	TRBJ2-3	TGTGCCAGCAGCTTAGGAGTCACAGATACGCAGTATTTT	CASSLGVTDTQYF
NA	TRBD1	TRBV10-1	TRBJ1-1	TGCGCCAGCAGTGCCGGACAGGGAAGAACTGAAGCTTTCTTT	CASSAGQGRTEAFF
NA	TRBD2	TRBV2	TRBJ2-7	TGTGCCAGCCTACCGGGACTAGCGGCTTACGAGCAGTACTTC	CASLPGLAAYEQYF
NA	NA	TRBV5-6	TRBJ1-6	TGTGCCAGCAGCTGGCCGATTAATAATTCACCCCTCCACTTT	CASSWPINNSPLHF
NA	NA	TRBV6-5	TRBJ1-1	TGTGCCAGCAGGGAGACAGACGTGAACACTGAAGCTTTCTTT	CASRETDVNTEAFF
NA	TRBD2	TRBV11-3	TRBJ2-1	TGTGCCAGCAGCTCCGGGCGGGGGAATGAGCAGTTCTTC	CASSSGRGNEQFF
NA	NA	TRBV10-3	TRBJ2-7	TGTGCCATCAGGCAGTCCTACGAGCAGTACTTC	CAIRQSYEQYF
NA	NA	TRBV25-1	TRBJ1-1	TGTGCCAGCAGTGAATCCGCAGGGAACACTGAAGCTTTCTTT	CASSESAGNTEAFF
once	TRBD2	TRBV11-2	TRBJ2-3	TGTGCCAGCAGACCTGCGGGGGACACAGATACGCAGTATTTT	CASRPAGDTDTQYF
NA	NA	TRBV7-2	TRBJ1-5	TGTGCCAGCAGCGTCGGTGGGGGGGTGAATCAGCCCCAGCATTTT	CASSVGGGVNQPQHF
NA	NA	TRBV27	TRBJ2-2	TGTGCCAGCAGTTTGGGACAAGACACCGGGGAGCTGTTTTTT	CASSLGQDTGELFF
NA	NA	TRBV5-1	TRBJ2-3	TGCGCCAGCAGCTTGGGAGGGAACGCAGATACGCAGTATTTT	CASSLGGNADTQYF
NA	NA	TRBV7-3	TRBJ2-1	TGTGCCAGCAGCTTAAACCCGGGCGGGAACAATGAGCAGTTCTTC	CASSLNPGGNNEQFF
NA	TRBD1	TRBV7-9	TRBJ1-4	TGTGCCAGCAGCCGTACAGGGGGTGGAAAACTGTTTTTT	CASSRTGGGKLFF
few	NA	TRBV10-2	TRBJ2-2	TGCGCCAGCAGTGAAAGAGGGACTGTGGGCCGGAACACCGGGGAGCTGTTTTTT	CASSERGTVGRNTGELFF
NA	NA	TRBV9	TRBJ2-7	TGTGCCAGCAGCTCCCGGACGGGGACCTACGAGCAGTACTTC	CASSSRTGTYEQYF
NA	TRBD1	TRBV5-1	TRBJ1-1	TGCGCCAGCAGCTTTCCAGGGGGCACTGAAGCTTTCTTT	CASSFPGGTEAFF
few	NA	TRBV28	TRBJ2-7	TGTGCCAGCAGTTTACCGGGAAAGAGGTACGAGCAGTACTTC	CASSLPGKRYEQYF